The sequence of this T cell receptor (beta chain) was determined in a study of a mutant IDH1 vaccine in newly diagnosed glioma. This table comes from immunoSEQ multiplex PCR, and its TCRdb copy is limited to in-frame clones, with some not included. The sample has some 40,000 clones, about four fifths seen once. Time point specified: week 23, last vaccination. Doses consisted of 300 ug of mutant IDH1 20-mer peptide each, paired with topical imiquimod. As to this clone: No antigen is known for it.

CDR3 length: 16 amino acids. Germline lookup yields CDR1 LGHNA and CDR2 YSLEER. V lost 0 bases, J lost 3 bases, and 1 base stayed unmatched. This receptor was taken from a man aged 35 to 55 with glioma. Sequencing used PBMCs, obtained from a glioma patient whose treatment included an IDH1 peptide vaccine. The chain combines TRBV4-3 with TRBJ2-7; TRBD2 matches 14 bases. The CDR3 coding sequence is TGCGCCAGCAGCCAAGAGACTAGCGGGGGGGACTACGAGCAGTACTTC. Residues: CASSQETSGGDYEQYF.